This T cell receptor beta chain derives from a study of blood T cell repertoires in COVID-19. Study information: From T cells, B-cell-depleted T cells, or PBMCs came the material, which was cDNA or gDNA.

Assay used: immunoSEQ multiplex PCR; TCRdb lists only in-frame clones, some missing. The sample shows approximately 260,000 clones, around 87% of them seen only once. The sequence was obtained from a young woman with acute COVID-19. The sample was PBMCs or T cells enriched from blood (not recorded which).

This chain's CDR3 is CASRQGHEQFF. As DNA, the CDR3 is TGTGCCAGCAGACAGGGGCATGAGCAGTTCTTC. The chain uses TRBV3-1 (or the pseudogene TRBV3-2) and TRBJ2-1, with TRBD1 identical over 7 bases. The length of the CDR3 is 11 residues. Unmatched junction bases numbered 1, after V lost 6 bases and J lost 8 bases. Germline V CDR1 and CDR2: LGHDT, YNNKEL (reference sequence).